Below, one T cell receptor (beta chain) is given with its context. The sample originates from a study of PD-L1 blockade in urothelial cancer. Study details: Most of the roughly 29 patients were men whose urothelial cancer was bladder-origin.

The table came from immunoSEQ multiplex PCR; TCRdb's copy has only in-frame clones and leaves some out. Of approximately 100,000 clones in the sample, about 85% were seen once. The receptor comes from a man aged 50-60 years with urothelial cancer. Sample: PBMCs, taken around atezolizumab (anti-PD-L1) treatment.

CDR3 nucleotide sequence: TGCGCCAGCAGCTGGGCCGGTTTGGTGCAGAATGAAAAACTGTTTTTT. It encodes CASSWAGLVQNEKLFF. V is TRBV5-1 and J is TRBJ1-4, with D unresolved. V gave up 3 bases and J gave up 5 bases, with 17 bases separating them. CDR1 and CDR2 from the germline V gene are SGHRS and YFSETQ. The CDR3 is made up of 16 amino acids.